Given below is one T cell receptor beta chain in context. This record belongs to a study of control samples from healthy donors and cancer patients. CDR1 MNHEY and CDR2 SVGAGI come from the germline V gene. V lost 0 bases to trimming and J lost 0 bases, with 5 bases between them. CDR3 size: 14 residues. Sequencing used immunoSEQ multiplex PCR; TCRdb keeps in-frame clones, though not all of them. The data contain tens of thousands of clones, about 82% of them singletons. The sequenced sample consisted of blood. The chain links TRBV6-5 to TRBJ1-1; D remains unclear. This sequence originates from a man aged 40-50 years in good health. The DNA for the CDR3 is TGTGCCAGCAGTTACTCTTGGCTGAACACTGAAGCTTTCTTT. Amino acid sequence: CASSYSWLNTEAFF.